These 8 T cell receptor beta chains came from one sample sequenced in a study of blood T cell repertoires in COVID-19. Only in-frame clones appear in the TCRdb table, and some are missing; sequencing was by immunoSEQ multiplex PCR. The repertoire has around 220,000 clones, around 83% of them found once; the top ten carry approximately 7.6%. Sequencing was done on a sample of peripheral blood. The origin of the receptors is a woman of 80 years or more with COVID-19, enrolled during active disease.

This clone was recorded once. The chain recombines TRBV18 with TRBJ2-3; D might be TRBD2 (5 bases). The CDR3 has 13 amino acids. The V end was cut by 3 bases, the J end by 6 bases, with 10 bases between. The germline V gene encodes CDR1 KGHSH and CDR2 LQKENI. The CDR3: CASSPQRGDTQYF. In nucleotides, the CDR3 is TGTGCCAGCTCACCTCAGCGAGGGGATACGCAGTATTTT.

The chain uses TRBV16 and TRBJ1-4; D not certain. This CDR3 has 15 amino acids. The germline V gene has CDR1 KGHSY and CDR2 FQNENV. The V gene lost 4 bases and the J gene lost 2 bases, with 11 bases spanning the gap. The CDR3 DNA reads as TGTGCCAGCAGCCCCTCGAGGAGCACTAATGAAAAACTGTTTTTT. Translating gives CASSPSRSTNEKLFF.

This clone has at least ten counts. This rearrangement joins TRBV7-8 to TRBJ1-4; 7 bases are a match to TRBD1. The CDR3 contains 15 residues. Germline assignment: CDR1 SGHVS and CDR2 FQNEAQ. V lost 1 base to trimming and J lost 5 bases; unmatched junction nucleotides: 4. CDR3 amino acids: CASSLGFRGNEKLFF. The DNA for the CDR3 is TGTGCCAGCAGCTTAGGGTTCAGGGGGAATGAAAAACTGTTTTTT.

The chain uses TRBV6-1 and TRBJ1-1; no definite D call. The V gene lost 1 base and the J gene lost 7 bases, with 10 bases spanning the gap. Germline CDR1 and CDR2: MNHNS and SASEGT. The CDR3 is 13 residues long. DNA for the CDR3: TGTGCCAGCAGTGAAGGACAATGGGTTGAAGCTTTCTTT. Translating gives CASSEGQWVEAFF.

The sample holds one count of this clone. Compared with germline, one end of the junction differs, possibly owing to a read error. The CDR3 DNA follows: TGTGCCAGCAGCTTAGGAGGATCTTCCTCCGAGCAGTACTTC. Protein product: CASSLGGSSSEQYF. The chain joins TRBV7-8 to TRBJ2-7; D is undetermined. CDR3 size: 14 residues. Germline-derived CDR1 and CDR2 are SGHVS and FQNEAQ.

This clone was seen a few times. This sequence joins TRBV2 and TRBJ1-2, with D possibly TRBD1 on 6 matching bases. V was trimmed by 6 bases and J by 7 bases, leaving 30 bases between them. The CDR3 totals 18 residues. The V gene's germline CDR1 is SNHLY and CDR2 FYNNEI. The CDR3 DNA reads TGTGCCAGCAGCCCACGTTGGGGGACACTCGTCACCCCTCGTGGCTACACCTTC. Translated, it gives CASSPRWGTLVTPRGYTF.

The chain has TRBV12-3 or TRBV12-4 and TRBJ2-7; D remains unclear. There are 13 residues in the CDR3. V lost 3 bases and J 1 base, leaving 7 bases between the germline ends. CDR3 residues: CASSLGLSYEQYF. The CDR3 DNA sequence: TGTGCCAGCAGTTTGGGCTTATCCTACGAGCAGTACTTC.

The rearrangement links TRBV5-6 to TRBJ1-2; no definite D call. The V gene lost 4 bases and the J gene lost 5 bases, with 9 bases spanning the gap. Germline V gene sequence: CDR1 SGHDT, CDR2 YYEEEE. The CDR3 extends over 12 amino acids. The CDR3: CASSIRQYGYTF. Written as DNA, the CDR3 is TGTGCCAGCAGCATCCGACAATATGGCTACACCTTC.